The 7 T cell receptor beta chains in this list originate from one sample, sequenced in a study of cytomegalovirus exposure and HLA in healthy donors. The PCR employed 60 Vbeta primers together with 13 Jbeta primers. Clones were sequenced by immunoSEQ multiplex PCR, and TCRdb holds only the in-frame ones, with some missing. The table lists 100,000 to 150,000 clones, less than 85% of them singletons. The sequencing input was PBMCs. These receptors came from a man between 18 and 35 years old in good health and CMV-seropositive.

The chain links TRBV6-1 to TRBJ2-2; D is possibly TRBD1 (5 bases). The CDR3 length is 12 residues. Looked up from germline, CDR1 is MNHNS and CDR2 is SASEGT. V lost 8 bases and J 3 bases, leaving 7 bases between the germline ends. CDR3 nucleotides: TGTGCCAGCCAAGGGGACACCGGGGAGCTGTTTTTT. Encoded protein: CASQGDTGELFF.

The genes are TRBV27 and TRBJ2-1; D not certain. V lost 3 bases, J lost 6 bases, and 6 bases lay in between. There are 12 residues in the CDR3. Germline CDR1 is MNHEY and CDR2 is SMNVEV (reference sequence). The CDR3 region is CASSFPGNEQFF. CDR3 nucleotides: TGTGCCAGCAGTTTCCCCGGCAATGAGCAGTTCTTC.

The chain is built from TRBV9 and TRBJ1-1, with 8 positions matching TRBD1. The junction had 3 bases not matched to a gene; V was cut back by 3 bases and J by 2 bases. The CDR3 consists of 14 residues. CDR1 is SGDLS, CDR2 YYNGEE, per germline. CDR3 nucleotide sequence: TGTGCCAGCAGCGGAGGACAGGGTAACACTGAAGCTTTCTTT. Protein sequence: CASSGGQGNTEAFF. Drawing the rest from reference TRBV9 and TRBJ1-1, the complete variable domain is DSGVTQTPKHLITATGQRVTLRCSPRSGDLSVYWYQQSLDQGLQFLIQYYNGEERAKGNILERFSAQQFPDLHSELNLSSLELGDSALYFCASSGGQGNTEAFFGQGTRLTVV.

The rearrangement joins TRBV10-3 to TRBJ1-2, with a weak D call TRBD1 (6 bases). Trimming removed 7 bases from V and 4 bases from J, with 13 bases in between. The CDR3 runs to 13 residues. CDR1 is ENHRY and CDR2 is SYGVKD in the germline V gene. CDR3 nucleotide sequence: TGTGCCATCACAGAGGACAGAGGCTATGGCTACACCTTC. This gives the protein CAITEDRGYGYTF.

This clone was detected once. V and J are TRBV7-9 and TRBJ2-7; D may be TRBD1 (6 bases). CDR3 length equals 14 residues. Trimming removed 3 bases at V and 2 bases at J, with 11 bases between. Germline V gene data show CDR1 as SEHNR and CDR2 as FQNEAQ (reference sequence). The CDR3 sequence: CASSFGGVPYEQYF. The CDR3 DNA follows: TGTGCCAGCAGCTTTGGGGGCGTACCCTACGAGCAGTACTTC.

The V gene is TRBV4-1, the J gene TRBJ2-2, with D possibly matching TRBD1 (5 bases). The germline gives CDR1 MGHRA, CDR2 YSYEKL. The CDR3 has 16 amino acids. V was pared by 4 bases and J by 6 bases, with 18 bases between. Written as DNA, the CDR3 is TGCGCCAGCAGCCCCCCCAAAGGACAACCCCCCGGGGAGCTGTTTTTT. It codes for CASSPPKGQPPGELFF.

In nucleotides, the CDR3 is TGTGCCAGCAGTCCTAGCTCCTACGAGCAGTACTTC. This encodes CASSPSSYEQYF. The gene calls are TRBV2 and TRBJ2-7; no clear D. Trimming removed 5 bases from V and 0 bases from J, with 5 bases in between. Germline-derived CDR1 and CDR2 are SNHLY and FYNNEI. This CDR3 region has 12 residues.